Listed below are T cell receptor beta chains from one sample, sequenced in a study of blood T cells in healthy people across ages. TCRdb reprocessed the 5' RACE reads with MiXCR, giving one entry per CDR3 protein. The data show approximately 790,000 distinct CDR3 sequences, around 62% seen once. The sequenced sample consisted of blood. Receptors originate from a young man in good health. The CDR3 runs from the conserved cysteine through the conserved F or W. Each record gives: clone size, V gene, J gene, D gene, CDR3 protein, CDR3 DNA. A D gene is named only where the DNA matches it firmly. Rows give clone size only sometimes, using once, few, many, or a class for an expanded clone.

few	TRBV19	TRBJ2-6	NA	CASSQVADSGANVLTF	TGTGCCAGTAGTCAAGTGGCCGACTCTGGGGCCAACGTCCTGACTTTC
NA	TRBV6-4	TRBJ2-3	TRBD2	CASSEGTSGGGTDTQYF	TGTGCCAGCAGTGAAGGGACTAGCGGGGGAGGCACAGATACGCAGTATTTT
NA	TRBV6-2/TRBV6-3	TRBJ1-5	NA	CASSYDAGDILTNQPQHF	TGTGCCAGCAGTTACGACGCAGGGGACATACTCACCAATCAGCCCCAGCATTTT
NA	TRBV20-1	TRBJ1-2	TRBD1	CSANDPGQNLYGYTF	TGCAGTGCTAATGATCCGGGACAGAACCTCTATGGCTACACCTTC
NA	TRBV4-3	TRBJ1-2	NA	CASSQDRYRDGYTF	TGCGCCAGCAGCCAAGATCGCTACAGGGACGGCTACACCTTC
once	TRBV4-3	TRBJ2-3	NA	CTSSQDGQPSWTDTQYF	TGCACCAGCAGCCAAGATGGACAACCTTCTTGGACAGATACGCAGTATTTT
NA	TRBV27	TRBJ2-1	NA	CASSSGWGYNEQFF	TGTGCCAGCAGTTCGGGTTGGGGCTACAATGAGCAGTTCTTC
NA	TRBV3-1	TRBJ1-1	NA	CASSQVSNTEAFF	TGTGCCAGCAGCCAAGTTAGCAACACTGAAGCTTTCTTT
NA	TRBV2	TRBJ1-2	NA	CASSSDPQAYGYTF	TGTGCCAGCAGTTCCGACCCGCAGGCCTATGGCTACACCTTC
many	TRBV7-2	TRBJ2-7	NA	CASSLGSLPTYEQYF	TGTGCCAGCAGCTTAGGTAGTCTTCCGACCTACGAGCAGTACTTC
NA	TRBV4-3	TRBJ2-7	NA	CASSHGLGGPCEQYF	TGCGCCAGCAGCCACGGACTCGGGGGACCCTGCGAGCAGTACTTC
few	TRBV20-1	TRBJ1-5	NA	CSARPRYGQPQHF	TGCAGTGCTAGACCCAGGTATGGTCAGCCCCAGCATTTT
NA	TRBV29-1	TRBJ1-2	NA	CSVAGGGYGYTF	TGCAGCGTTGCTGGGGGCGGCTATGGCTACACCTTC
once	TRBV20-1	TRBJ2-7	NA	CSARAGPFEQYF	TGCAGTGCTAGAGCCGGACCCTTCGAGCAGTACTTC
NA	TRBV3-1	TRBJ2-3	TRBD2	CASSQELAGGPQDTQYF	TGTGCCAGCAGCCAAGAATTAGCGGGGGGGCCCCAAGATACGCAGTATTTT
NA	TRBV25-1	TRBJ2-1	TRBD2	CARTGLAAPRTNNEQFF	TGTGCCAGAACCGGACTAGCGGCCCCCCGAACTAACAATGAGCAGTTCTTC
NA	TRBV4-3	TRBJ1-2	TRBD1	CASSQDPRDRASNYGYTF	TGCGCCAGCAGCCAAGACCCCCGGGACAGGGCGTCTAACTATGGCTACACCTTC
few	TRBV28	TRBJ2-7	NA	CASQDNTYEQYF	TGTGCCAGCCAAGACAATACCTACGAGCAGTACTTC
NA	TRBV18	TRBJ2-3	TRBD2	CASSQAREGTQYF	TGTGCCAGCTCACAAGCCAGGGAGGGTACGCAGTATTTT
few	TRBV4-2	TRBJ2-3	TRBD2	CASSQQTSGGAVLDTQYF	TGTGCCAGCAGCCAACAGACTAGCGGGGGGGCCGTACTGGATACGCAGTATTTT
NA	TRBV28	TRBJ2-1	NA	CASSLSSGSLRDEQFF	TGTGCCAGCAGTTTATCTTCTGGGTCCCTTCGCGATGAGCAGTTCTTC
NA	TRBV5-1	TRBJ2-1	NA	CASSLVPSLDEQFF	TGCGCCAGCAGCTTGGTTCCTAGCCTCGATGAGCAGTTCTTC
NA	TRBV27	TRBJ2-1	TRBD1	CASSLSDRYRGRRNEQFF	TGTGCCAGCAGTTTATCTGACCGTTATAGGGGGCGGAGGAATGAGCAGTTCTTC
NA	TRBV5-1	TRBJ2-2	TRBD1	CARLQGAFTGELFF	TGCGCCAGGCTACAGGGGGCTTTCACCGGGGAGCTGTTTTTT
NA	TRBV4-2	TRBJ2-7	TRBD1	CASSQERVGGTGVRYEQYF	TGTGCCAGCAGCCAAGAAAGGGTCGGGGGGACAGGGGTTCGCTACGAGCAGTACTTC
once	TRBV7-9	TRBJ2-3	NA	CASSLPYGGGTDTQYF	TGTGCCAGCAGCTTACCATACGGGGGTGGCACAGATACGCAGTATTTT
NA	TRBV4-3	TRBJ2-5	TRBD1	CASSQDRDRDQETQYF	TGCGCCAGCAGCCAAGATCGAGACAGGGATCAAGAGACCCAGTACTTC